These 26 T cell receptor beta chains were all obtained from the same sample, sequenced in a study of somatic mutations in cytotoxic T cells in rheumatoid arthritis. This table comes from immunoSEQ multiplex PCR, and its TCRdb copy is limited to in-frame clones, with some not included. The table shows over 2,000 clones, with 70% to 80% occurring only once. What was sequenced was CD8+ T cells sorted from blood. The source is a woman in her 40s with rheumatoid arthritis.

The V and J genes are TRBV28 and TRBJ2-7, with 7 bases fitting TRBD1. The J segment lost 0 bases and the V segment lost 2 bases, leaving 7 bases of the junction unmatched. The CDR3 sequence is 16 residues long. Germline V gene sequence: CDR1 MDHEN, CDR2 SYDVKM. The CDR3 is CASSLRAGTVSYEQYF. CDR3 in DNA: TGTGCCAGCAGTTTAAGGGCCGGGACAGTCTCCTACGAGCAGTACTTC.

The chain has TRBV7-3 and TRBJ2-5; D perhaps matches TRBD2 (6 bases). V shed 8 bases and J shed 4 bases, with 17 bases lying between them. CDR1 and CDR2 from the germline V gene are SGHTA and FQGTGA. This CDR3 has 14 residues. Here the CDR3 DNA reads TGTGCCAGCCCCAGCTCCCGGCGGGGAGAGACCCAGTACTTC. Its protein product is CASPSSRRGETQYF. Full variable domain (outside the CDR3, taken from reference TRBV7-3 and TRBJ2-5): GAGVSQTPSNKVTEKGKYVELRCDPISGHTALYWYRQSLGQGPEFLIYFQGTGAADDSGLPNDRFFAVRPEGSVSTLKIQRTERGDSAVYLCASPSSRRGETQYFGPGTRLLVL.

V usage is TRBV27 and J usage is TRBJ1-5, with TRBD1 identical over 9 bases. CDR1 MNHEY and CDR2 SMNVEV come from the germline V gene (reference sequence). The CDR3 runs to 16 residues. V shed 4 bases and J 2 bases; nucleotides not matched to a gene: 6. CDR3 coding DNA: TGTGCCAGCAGTTCGGGGACAGGGCTGGGCAATCAGCCCCAGCATTTT. Translation gives CASSSGTGLGNQPQHF.

This clone was seen only a few times. This chain uses TRBV7-2 with TRBJ1-1; the match to TRBD1 covers 8 bases. The CDR3 totals 18 residues. CDR1 SGHTA and CDR2 FQGNSA come from the germline V gene. The trim removed 5 bases at V and 6 bases at J, leaving 20 bases unmatched. Here the CDR3 reads CASSPSTGTGRFGAEAFF. The CDR3 DNA reads TGTGCCAGCAGCCCCTCTACCGGGACAGGAAGGTTTGGAGCTGAAGCTTTCTTT.

This chain joins TRBV2 and TRBJ1-1; 7 bases align to TRBD1. Looked up from germline, CDR1 is SNHLY and CDR2 is FYNNEI. J lost 3 bases, V lost 6 bases, and 10 bases had no gene match. CDR3 length: 15 amino acids. The CDR3 region is CASSQGVGVYTEAFF. CDR3 coding DNA: TGTGCCAGCAGCCAGGGGGTTGGGGTTTACACTGAAGCTTTCTTT. The full variable domain, rest sourced from reference TRBV2 and TRBJ1-1, is EPEVTQTPSHQVTQMGQEVILRCVPISNHLYFYWYRQILGQKVEFLVSFYNNEISEKSEIFDDQFSVERPDGSNFTLKIRSTKLEDSAMYFCASSQGVGVYTEAFFGQGTRLTVV.

This chain uses TRBV13 with TRBJ2-7; D is unresolved. Trimming took 6 bases from V and 6 from J, leaving 15 bases between them. The CDR3 covers 13 residues. Germline loops: CDR1 PRHDT, CDR2 FYEKMQ (reference sequence). DNA of the CDR3: TGTGCCAGCAGTTCCCTAGTTCGCGGCGAGCAGTACTTC. It is translated as CASSSLVRGEQYF.

This clone was detected only a few times. The V call is TRBV27, the J call TRBJ1-1; perhaps TRBD1 as D (5 bases). The ends were cut back, 4 bases at V and 0 bases at J, with 15 bases in the middle. CDR1 and CDR2 (germline): MNHEY, SMNVEV (reference sequence). The CDR3 totals 16 residues. The CDR3 region is CASSSSAGHLNTEAFF. CDR3 coding DNA: TGTGCCAGCAGTTCAAGCGCCGGACACCTGAACACTGAAGCTTTCTTT.

V and J are TRBV27 and TRBJ2-7; D might be TRBD2 (6 bases). Germline CDR1 MNHEY, CDR2 SMNVEV (reference sequence). This CDR3 has 15 amino acids. The V gene lost 6 bases and the J gene lost 3 bases, with 18 bases spanning the gap. The CDR3 region is CASSQKPGLLYEQYF. The CDR3 nucleotides read TGTGCCAGCAGCCAAAAACCGGGACTCCTCTACGAGCAGTACTTC.

V is TRBV29-1 and J is TRBJ2-1; TRBD1 matches at 10 bases. The germline gives CDR1 SQVTM, CDR2 ANQGSEA. The junction had 14 bases not matched to a gene; V was cut back by 2 bases and J by 4 bases. The CDR3 runs 18 residues. The CDR3 region has the DNA TGCAGCGTTGAACCTCCAACGTCGGACAGGGGGTCTTACAATGAGCAGTTCTTC. Amino acid sequence: CSVEPPTSDRGSYNEQFF.

The chain links TRBV19 to TRBJ2-5; D is perhaps TRBD1 (6 bases). Germline lookup yields CDR1 LNHDA and CDR2 SQIVND (reference sequence). This CDR3 is 15 amino acids long. Trimming pared 3 bases from V and 4 bases from J, leaving 15 bases between. For the CDR3, the DNA is TGTGCCAGTAGTATCCGAAGACAGGTCCCAGAGACCCAGTACTTC. Amino acid sequence: CASSIRRQVPETQYF.

The chain has TRBV7-9 and TRBJ2-7; 7 bases align to TRBD2. Per the germline V gene, CDR1 is SEHNR and CDR2 is FQNEAQ (reference sequence). This CDR3 region has 13 residues. J gave up 5 bases and V 2 bases, and 3 bases lay outside the gene matches. DNA for the CDR3: TGTGCCAGCAGCTTACCGCGGGAGCACGAGCAGTACTTC. This translates into CASSLPREHEQYF.

The chain recombines TRBV28 with TRBJ1-5; D is uncertain. Germline loops: CDR1 MDHEN, CDR2 SYDVKM. The CDR3 is 14 residues long. V was trimmed by 6 bases and J by 3 bases, leaving 12 bases between them. Here the CDR3 reads CASSPDWSNQPQHF. CDR3 nucleotides: TGTGCCAGCAGCCCTGACTGGTCCAATCAGCCCCAGCATTTT.

The sample holds a few counts of this clone. V and J are TRBV14 and TRBJ2-7; TRBD1 matches at 7 bases. Trimming cost V 2 bases and J 4 bases; bases outside gene matches: 5. The germline V gene encodes CDR1 SGHDN and CDR2 FVKESK. The CDR3 is 14 residues long. The CDR3 DNA sequence: TGTGCCAGCAGCCAACCGGACAGGTCATACGAGCAGTACTTC. As protein: CASSQPDRSYEQYF. The whole variable domain, filled in from reference TRBV14 and TRBJ2-7, reads EAGVTQFPSHSVIEKGQTVTLRCDPISGHDNLYWYRRVMGKEIKFLLHFVKESKQDESGMPNNRFLAERTGGTYSTLKVQPAELEDSGVYFCASSQPDRSYEQYFGPGTRLTVT.

This clone was detected a few times. This likely came from a read error, as a far larger clone is one base away. The chain couples TRBV5-1 to TRBJ1-3; a possible D gene is TRBD1 (6 bases). The CDR3 extends over 16 amino acids. V lost 4 bases and J 0 bases, leaving 14 bases between the germline ends. Germline assignment: CDR1 SGHRS and CDR2 YFSETQ. CDR3 sequence reads: CASSADSKSSGNTIYF. CDR3 DNA: TGCGCCAGCAGCGCGGACAGTAAGAGCTCTGGAAACACCATATATTTT. The full variable domain, with the rest looked up from reference TRBV5-1 and TRBJ1-3, is KAGVTQTPRYLIKTRGQQVTLSCSPISGHRSVSWYQQTPGQGLQFLFEYFSETQRNKGNFPGRFSGRQFSNSRSEMNVSTLELGDSALYLCASSADSKSSGNTIYFGEGSWLTVV.

This clone was seen a few times. The chain has TRBV7-6 and TRBJ2-3, with 8 bases aligning to TRBD1. The CDR3 contains 17 residues. V gave up 1 base and J gave up 4 bases; unmatched junction bases: 10. Germline values: CDR1 SGHVS, CDR2 FNYEAQ. In DNA form, the CDR3 reads TGTGCCAGCAGCTTAGTGGCGACAGGGGCTGGTGCAGATACGCAGTATTTT. This sequence encodes CASSLVATGAGADTQYF.

This clone occurred a few times. The chain recombines TRBV4-3 with TRBJ2-3; 7 bases are a match to TRBD2. The CDR3 is 16 amino acids. V lost 0 bases, J lost 7 bases, and 10 bases stayed unmatched. CDR1 LGHNA and CDR2 YSLEER come from the germline V gene. CDR3 DNA sequence: TGCGCCAGCAGCCAAGATCCGGATAGCGGGCAGCATACGCAGTATTTT. It yields the protein CASSQDPDSGQHTQYF.

CDR3 sequence reads: CASSLGTSLSYEQYF. DNA of the CDR3: TGTGCCAGCAGCTTAGGAACTAGCCTCTCCTACGAGCAGTACTTC. The chain joins TRBV7-9 to TRBJ2-7, with a weak D call TRBD2 (6 bases). This CDR3 comprises 15 residues. Germline CDR1 reads SEHNR; CDR2 reads FQNEAQ (reference sequence). V was shortened by 1 base and J by 0 bases, with 10 bases between the two germline ends.

V is TRBV4-3 and J is TRBJ2-5, with D hard to call. The J call may be in error: the DNA end matches TRBJ2-7 better. This CDR3 has 16 residues. CDR1 and CDR2 from the germline V gene are LGHNA and YSLEER. The CDR3 loop reads CASSQVLGGASYEQYF. The CDR3 DNA reads TGCGCCAGCAGCCAAGTTCTCGGCGGAGCCTCCTACGAGCAGTACTTC.

The chain joins TRBV6-5 to TRBJ1-1, with a tentative D call TRBD1 (6 bases). CDR1 is MNHEY, CDR2 SVGAGI, per germline. The V gene lost 2 bases and the J gene lost 4 bases, with 11 bases spanning the gap. The CDR3 has 14 amino acids. CDR3 in amino acids: CASSYNEGGTEAFF. The CDR3 DNA follows: TGTGCCAGCAGTTACAACGAAGGGGGCACTGAAGCTTTCTTT.

V usage is TRBV7-8 and J usage is TRBJ2-3; 9 bases agree with TRBD1. The trim removed 2 bases at V and 4 bases at J, leaving 4 bases unmatched. Per the germline V gene, CDR1 is SGHVS and CDR2 is FQNEAQ. The CDR3 contains 15 residues. CDR3 sequence reads: CASSLNRGPSDTQYF. Written as DNA, the CDR3 is TGTGCCAGCAGCTTAAACAGGGGGCCTTCAGATACGCAGTATTTT.

V is TRBV15 and J is TRBJ1-5; D is unclear. Between the trimmed V and J ends, which lost 0 bases and 0 bases, there was a span of 6 bases. Per germline, CDR1 LNHNV and CDR2 YYDKDF (reference sequence). The CDR3 covers 15 residues. The DNA for the CDR3 is TGTGCCACCAGCAGAGAACACATTAGCAATCAGCCCCAGCATTTT. Translated: CATSREHISNQPQHF.

The J gene is TRBJ2-7, the V gene TRBV7-9; D is perhaps TRBD2 (7 bases). The V end was cut by 4 bases, the J end by 1 base, with 17 bases between. CDR3 length: 16 residues. Per the germline V gene, CDR1 is SEHNR and CDR2 is FQNEAQ (reference sequence). In nucleotides, the CDR3 is TGTGCCAGCAGCTCGACGGTGGGGGGGCGTTCCTACGAGCAGTACTTC. This gives the protein CASSSTVGGRSYEQYF.

V is TRBV9 and J is TRBJ1-1, with 7 bases matching TRBD1. V was pared by 0 bases and J by 4 bases, with 3 bases of the junction left unmatched. The CDR3 runs to 14 residues. CDR1 is SGDLS and CDR2 is YYNGEE in the germline V gene. CDR3 protein: CASSVEGGFTEAFF. CDR3 coding DNA: TGTGCCAGCAGCGTAGAAGGGGGCTTCACTGAAGCTTTCTTT.

The chain recombines TRBV7-9 with TRBJ1-1; D is unclear. Germline loops: CDR1 SEHNR, CDR2 FQNEAQ (reference sequence). This CDR3 has 15 amino acids. V was trimmed by 0 bases and J by 0 bases, leaving 8 bases between them. The CDR3 loop reads CASSLALAMNTEAFF. The CDR3 DNA reads as TGTGCCAGCAGCTTAGCGTTAGCTATGAACACTGAAGCTTTCTTT.

This sequence joins TRBV6-1 and TRBJ2-1; no clear D. Per germline, CDR1 MNHNS and CDR2 SASEGT. The length of the CDR3 is 15 residues. V lost 7 bases, J lost 1 base, and 14 bases lay in between. CDR3 in DNA: TGTGCCAGCACAGTCACCATTTTATCCTACAATGAGCAGTTCTTC. Translating gives CASTVTILSYNEQFF.

By sample share, this clone is large. The chain uses TRBV4-1 and TRBJ1-2, with a possible D match to TRBD1 (6 bases). Trimming took off 0 bases at V and 10 bases at J, with 15 bases between the two ends. Germline CDR1 MGHRA, CDR2 YSYEKL. The CDR3 consists of 14 residues. In nucleotides, the CDR3 is TGCGCCAGCAGCCAAGACCGGCTGACAGGACTCTACACCTTC. It specifies CASSQDRLTGLYTF.